This T cell receptor (beta chain) stems from a study of blood T cell repertoires in COVID-19. Sequencing was performed with immunoSEQ multiplex PCR; in TCRdb, only in-frame clones are kept and a portion is missing. The profile covers about 54,000 clones, with approximately 87% appearing a single time and around 5.2% taken by the ten largest. In germline, CDR1 is DFQATT, CDR2 SNEGSKA (reference sequence). Trimming cost V 3 bases and J 2 bases; bases outside gene matches: 4. This CDR3 region has 14 residues. This chain joins TRBV20-1 and TRBJ1-5, with 7 bases identical to TRBD1. The TCR was taken from a human donor in a cohort sampled during active COVID-19. Sequences were obtained from peripheral blood. CDR3 in DNA: TGCAGTGCTAGTCCTGGACAGGGCAATCAGCCCCAGCATTTT. This sequence encodes CSASPGQGNQPQHF.